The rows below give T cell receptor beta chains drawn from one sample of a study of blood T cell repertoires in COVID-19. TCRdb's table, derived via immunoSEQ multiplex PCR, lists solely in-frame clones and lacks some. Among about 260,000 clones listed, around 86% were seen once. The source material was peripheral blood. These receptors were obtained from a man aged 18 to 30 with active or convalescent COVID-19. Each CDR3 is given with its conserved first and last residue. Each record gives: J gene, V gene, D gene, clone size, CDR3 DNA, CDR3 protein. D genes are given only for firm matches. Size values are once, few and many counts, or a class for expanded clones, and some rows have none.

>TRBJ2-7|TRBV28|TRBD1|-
TGTGCCAGCAGTTTATTTCGGACAGGGGTAATCGACGAGCAGTACTTC
CASSLFRTGVIDEQYF
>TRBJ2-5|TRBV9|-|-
TGTGCCAGCAGCGTCAACGCGGATTCGGGGGGCCTCCAAGAGACCCAGTACTTC
CASSVNADSGGLQETQYF
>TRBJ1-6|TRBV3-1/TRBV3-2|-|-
TGTGCCAGCAGCCAAGATCTGGACGGCCCGGGGAGACCCCTCCACTTT
CASSQDLDGPGRPLHF
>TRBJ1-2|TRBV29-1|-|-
TGCAGCGTTGACGGGGCGGGGTATGGCTACACCTTC
CSVDGAGYGYTF
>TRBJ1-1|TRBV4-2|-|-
TGTGCCAGCAGCCAAGCAGGGGACACTGAAGCTTTCTTT
CASSQAGDTEAFF
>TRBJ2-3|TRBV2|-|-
TGTGCCAGCAGTGATCAGGGAACCACAGATACGCAGTATTTT
CASSDQGTTDTQYF
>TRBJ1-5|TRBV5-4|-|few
TGTGCCAGCAGCTTGAGACCGGGAACCCAGCATTTT
CASSLRPGTQHF
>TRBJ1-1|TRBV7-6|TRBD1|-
TGTGCCAGCAGCTTGGGACAGTTTGAAGCTTTCTTT
CASSLGQFEAFF
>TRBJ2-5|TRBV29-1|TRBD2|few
TGCAGCGCCCAATCCAGCGGGGGGAACATCCAGTACTTC
CSAQSSGGNIQYF
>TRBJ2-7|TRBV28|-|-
TGTGCCAGCAGTTTTCTGGCCAGCTCCTACGAGCAGTACTTC
CASSFLASSYEQYF
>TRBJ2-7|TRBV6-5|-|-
TGTGCCAGCAGTTTTACCGGGACTCCCCTGACCTACGAGCAGTACTTC
CASSFTGTPLTYEQYF
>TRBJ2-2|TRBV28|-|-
TGTGCCAGCAGTTTATTCGGTAGGGGGAGGGCGAGGTCCGGGGAGCTGTTTTTT
CASSLFGRGRARSGELFF
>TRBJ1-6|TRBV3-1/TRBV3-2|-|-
TGTGCCAGCAGCCAAGGCCCGGGTCCTAATAATTCACCCCTCCACTTT
CASSQGPGPNNSPLHF
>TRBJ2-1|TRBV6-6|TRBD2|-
TGTGCCAGCAGCCCCGGACTAGCGGCGCGGTTGACCCAGGGCTACAATGAGCAGTTCTTC
CASSPGLAARLTQGYNEQFF
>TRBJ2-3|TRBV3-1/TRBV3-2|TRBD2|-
TGTGCCAGCTCCTATAGGGGACTAGTCACAGATACGCAGTATTTT
CASSYRGLVTDTQYF
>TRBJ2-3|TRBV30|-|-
TGTGCCTGGAGGAGGGTCCTTGGTGGGGGCACAGATACGCAGTATTTT
CAWRRVLGGGTDTQYF
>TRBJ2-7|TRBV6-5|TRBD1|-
TGTGCCAGCAGTTTTTCCGGGACAGGATCCGAGCAGTACTTC
CASSFSGTGSEQYF
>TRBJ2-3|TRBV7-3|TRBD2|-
TGTGCCAGCAGCTTAACTTCGGGAGGGAACACAGATACGCAGTATTTT
CASSLTSGGNTDTQYF
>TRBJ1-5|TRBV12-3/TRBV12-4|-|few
TGTGCCAGCAGCCCAGGGGATCAGCCCCAGCATTTT
CASSPGDQPQHF
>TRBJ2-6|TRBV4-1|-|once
TGCGCCCGGGTCGTCCCTCTTTCTGGGGCCAACGTCCTGACTTTC
CARVVPLSGANVLTF
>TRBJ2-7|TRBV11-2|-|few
TGTGCCAGCAGCCGCGCTCCCGAGAGCGGGCGGGACTCCTACGAGCAGTACTTC
CASSRAPESGRDSYEQYF
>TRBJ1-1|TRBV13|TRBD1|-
TGTGCCAGCAGCTTCGACAGGGACGCTTTCTTT
CASSFDRDAFF
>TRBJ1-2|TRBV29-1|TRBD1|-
TGCAGCGTTGCGAGACAGGGAAGGACGAACTATGGCTACACCTTC
CSVARQGRTNYGYTF
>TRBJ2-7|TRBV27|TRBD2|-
TGTGCCAGCAGTTTAGTAGCGGGAGTAGAATCCTACGAGCAGTACTTC
CASSLVAGVESYEQYF
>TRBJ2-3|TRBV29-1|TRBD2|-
TGCAGCGTTCGAGCGGGAGGGAGCAATACGCAGTATTTT
CSVRAGGSNTQYF
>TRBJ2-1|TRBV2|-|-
TGTGCCAGCAGAATGGGACTGCCTGGCAGCAATGAGCAGTTCTTC
CASRMGLPGSNEQFF
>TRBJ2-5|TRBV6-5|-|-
TGTGCCAGCAGGGGGCTTGGGGCCCAGTACTTC
CASRGLGAQYF
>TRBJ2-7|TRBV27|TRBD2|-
TGTGCCAGCAGTTTTACAGGACTAGCGGGAACCTACGAGCAGTACTTC
CASSFTGLAGTYEQYF
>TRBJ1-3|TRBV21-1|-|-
TGTGCCAGCAGCAAAGTGGACAGTATCAACACCATATATTTT
CASSKVDSINTIYF
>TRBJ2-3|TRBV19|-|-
TGTGCCAGCTCTGACGGAGGACGCACAGATACGCAGTATTTT
CASSDGGRTDTQYF
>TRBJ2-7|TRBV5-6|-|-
TGTGCCAGCAGCCCCTTAGGGGGAGGGGCGCGCTACGAGCAGTACTTC
CASSPLGGGARYEQYF
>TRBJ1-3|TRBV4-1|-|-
TGCGCCAGCAGCCAAGGGACAGCTATGTCTGGAAACACCATATATTTT
CASSQGTAMSGNTIYF
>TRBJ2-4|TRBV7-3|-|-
TGTGCCAGCAGCTTAAGTTGGGACACCCCTCAGTACTTC
CASSLSWDTPQYF
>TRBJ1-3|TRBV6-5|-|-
TGTGCCAGCAGTTATCGATCGACAGCCTCTGGAAACACCATATATTTT
CASSYRSTASGNTIYF
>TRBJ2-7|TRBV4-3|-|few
TGCGCCAGCAGCCAAGAACCGTTTCGGGGTGCCTACGAGCAGTACTTC
CASSQEPFRGAYEQYF
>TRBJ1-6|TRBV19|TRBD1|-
TGTGCCAGTAGTACGAGCCGGACAGGGAATTCACCCCTCCACTTT
CASSTSRTGNSPLHF
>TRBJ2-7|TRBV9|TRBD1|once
TGTGCCAGCAGCCCGCAGACAGGGTCCTACGAGCAGTACTTC
CASSPQTGSYEQYF
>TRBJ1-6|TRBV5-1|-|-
TGCGCCAGCAGCTTGGCGGGGGGCGCCATTAATTCACCCCTCCACTTT
CASSLAGGAINSPLHF
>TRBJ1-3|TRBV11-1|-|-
TGTGCCAGCAGCCACTCCTCTGGAAACACCATATATTTT
CASSHSSGNTIYF
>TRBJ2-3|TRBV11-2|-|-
TGTGCCAGCAGCTTATCTAGGGGGGGAGGGCCGACGCAGTATTTT
CASSLSRGGGPTQYF
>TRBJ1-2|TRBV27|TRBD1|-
TGTGCCAGCAGTGCGACACAGGGGGCTGACTATGGCTACACCTTC
CASSATQGADYGYTF
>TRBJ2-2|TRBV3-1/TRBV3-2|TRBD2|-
TGTGCCAGCCTAGCGGGAGAGGGGACCGGGGAGCTGTTTTTT
CASLAGEGTGELFF
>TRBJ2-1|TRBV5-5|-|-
TGTGCCAGCAGCTTGGCTGTCAGGGATGAGCAGTTCTTC
CASSLAVRDEQFF
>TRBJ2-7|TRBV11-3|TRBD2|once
TGTGCCAGCAGCTTGCTAGCGGGAGGCACCTACGAGCAGTACTTC
CASSLLAGGTYEQYF
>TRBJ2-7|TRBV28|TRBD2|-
TGTGCCAGCAGTCCGGGGACTACCGTGTACTTC
CASSPGTTVYF
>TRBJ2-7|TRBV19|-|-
TGTGCCAGTAGTATACAGACAGGCCACGAGCAGTACTTC
CASSIQTGHEQYF
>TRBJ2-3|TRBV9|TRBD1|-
TGTGCCAGCAGCGTACAGGGGGCGGCAGATACGCAGTATTTT
CASSVQGAADTQYF
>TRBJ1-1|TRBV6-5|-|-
TGTGCCAGCAGCAGAGGGGAAGCTTTCTTT
CASSRGEAFF
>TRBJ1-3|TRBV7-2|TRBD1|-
TGTGCCAGCAGCTTTGGACAGGGCGGAAACACCATATATTTT
CASSFGQGGNTIYF
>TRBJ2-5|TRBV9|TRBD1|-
TGTGCCAGCAGCGCGGGACAGGGAGAGACCCAGTACTTC
CASSAGQGETQYF
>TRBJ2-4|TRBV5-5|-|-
TGTGCCAGCAGCTTAACCCTCGAGCCCAAAAACATTCAGTACTTC
CASSLTLEPKNIQYF
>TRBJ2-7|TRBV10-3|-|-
TGTGCCATCAGTGAAGTTGTCTACCTCGAGCAGTACTTC
CAISEVVYLEQYF
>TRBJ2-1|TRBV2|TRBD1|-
TGTGCCAAACCTAAGGGACAGGGAAGAAATGAGCAGTTCTTC
CAKPKGQGRNEQFF
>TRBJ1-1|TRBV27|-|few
TGTGCCAGCACTAAAATTCCCAGGGGATCTGAAGCTTTCTTT
CASTKIPRGSEAFF
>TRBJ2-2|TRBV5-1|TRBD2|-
TGCGCCAGCAGCTTACCGGGACTAGCGGGAGTCGGGGAGCTGTTTTTT
CASSLPGLAGVGELFF
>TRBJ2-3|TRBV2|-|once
TGTGCCAGCAGCGCGGTGGGCGGGGCGGTAGATACGCAGTATTTT
CASSAVGGAVDTQYF
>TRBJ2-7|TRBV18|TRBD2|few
TGTGCCAGCTCACCAAAAGCGGGGGCCTACGAGCAGTACTTC
CASSPKAGAYEQYF